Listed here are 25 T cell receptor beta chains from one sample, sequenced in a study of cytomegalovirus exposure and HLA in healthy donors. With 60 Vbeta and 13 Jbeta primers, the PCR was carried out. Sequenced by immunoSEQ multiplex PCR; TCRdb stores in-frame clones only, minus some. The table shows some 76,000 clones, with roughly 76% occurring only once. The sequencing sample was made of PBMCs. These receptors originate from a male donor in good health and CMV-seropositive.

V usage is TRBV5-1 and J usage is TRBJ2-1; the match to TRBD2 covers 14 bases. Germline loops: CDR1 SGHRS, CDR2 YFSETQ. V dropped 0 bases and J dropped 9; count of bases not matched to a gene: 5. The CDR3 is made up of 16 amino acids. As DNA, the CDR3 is TGCGCCAGCAGCTTGGGCGGGACTAGCGGGAGCATTGAGCAGTTCTTC. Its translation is CASSLGGTSGSIEQFF.

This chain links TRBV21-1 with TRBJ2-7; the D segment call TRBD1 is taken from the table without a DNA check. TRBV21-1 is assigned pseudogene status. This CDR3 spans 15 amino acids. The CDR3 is CASNPDGQPDNEQYF. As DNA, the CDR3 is TGTGCCAGCAACCCTGATGGGCAGCCGGACAACGAGCAGTACTTC.

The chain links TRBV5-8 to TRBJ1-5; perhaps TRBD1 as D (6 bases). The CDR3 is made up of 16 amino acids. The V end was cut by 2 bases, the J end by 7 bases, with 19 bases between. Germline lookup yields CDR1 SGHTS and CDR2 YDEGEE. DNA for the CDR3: TGTGCCAGCAGCTTACCCGGGACACTAACGTGGCAGCCCCAGCATTTT. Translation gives CASSLPGTLTWQPQHF.

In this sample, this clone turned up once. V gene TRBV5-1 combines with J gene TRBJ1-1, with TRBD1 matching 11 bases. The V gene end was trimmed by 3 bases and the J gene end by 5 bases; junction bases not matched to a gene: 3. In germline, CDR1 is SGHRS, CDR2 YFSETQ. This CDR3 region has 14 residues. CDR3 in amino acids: CASSWGQGGTEAFF. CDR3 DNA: TGCGCCAGCAGCTGGGGACAGGGGGGTACTGAAGCTTTCTTT. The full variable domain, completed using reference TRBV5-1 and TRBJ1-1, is KAGVTQTPRYLIKTRGQQVTLSCSPISGHRSVSWYQQTPGQGLQFLFEYFSETQRNKGNFPGRFSGRQFSNSRSEMNVSTLELGDSALYLCASSWGQGGTEAFFGQGTRLTVV.

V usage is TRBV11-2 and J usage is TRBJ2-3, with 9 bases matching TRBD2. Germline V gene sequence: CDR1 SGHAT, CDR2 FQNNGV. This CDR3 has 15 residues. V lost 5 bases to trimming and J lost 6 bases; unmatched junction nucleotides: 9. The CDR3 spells CASSAIGAGGDTQYF. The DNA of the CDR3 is TGTGCCAGCAGCGCAATAGGGGCGGGGGGGGATACGCAGTATTTT. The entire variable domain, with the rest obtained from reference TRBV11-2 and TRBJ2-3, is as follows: EAGVAQSPRYKIIEKRQSVAFWCNPISGHATLYWYQQILGQGPKLLIQFQNNGVVDDSQLPKDRFSAERLKGVDSTLKIQPAKLEDSAVYLCASSAIGAGGDTQYFGPGTRLTVL.

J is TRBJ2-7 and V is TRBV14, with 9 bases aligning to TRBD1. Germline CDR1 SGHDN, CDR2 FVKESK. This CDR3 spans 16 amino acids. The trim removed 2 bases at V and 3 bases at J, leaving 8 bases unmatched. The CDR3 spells CASSQRTGGLFYEQYF. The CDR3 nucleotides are TGTGCCAGCAGCCAACGAACAGGGGGCCTTTTCTACGAGCAGTACTTC.

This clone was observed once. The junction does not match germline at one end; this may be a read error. CDR3: CSSSFSQSTTNEKLFF. CDR3 nucleotides: TGTTCCAGCAGCTTCTCACAGAGTACAACTAATGAAAAACTGTTTTTT. The rearrangement joins TRBV7-9 to TRBJ1-4; D not certain. This CDR3 spans 16 amino acids. CDR1 and CDR2 (germline): SEHNR, FQNEAQ (reference sequence).

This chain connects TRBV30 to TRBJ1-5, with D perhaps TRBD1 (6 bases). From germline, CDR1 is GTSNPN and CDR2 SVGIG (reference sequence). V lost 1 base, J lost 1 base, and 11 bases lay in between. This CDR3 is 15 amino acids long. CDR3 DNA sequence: TGTGCCTGGAGTGACCCGACAGGAAGCAATCAGCCCCAGCATTTT. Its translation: CAWSDPTGSNQPQHF.

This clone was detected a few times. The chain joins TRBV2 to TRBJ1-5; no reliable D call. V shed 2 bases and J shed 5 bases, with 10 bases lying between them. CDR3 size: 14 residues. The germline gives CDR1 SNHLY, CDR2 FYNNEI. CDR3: CASSEWSSDQPQHF. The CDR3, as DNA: TGTGCCAGCAGTGAATGGTCGTCGGATCAGCCCCAGCATTTT.

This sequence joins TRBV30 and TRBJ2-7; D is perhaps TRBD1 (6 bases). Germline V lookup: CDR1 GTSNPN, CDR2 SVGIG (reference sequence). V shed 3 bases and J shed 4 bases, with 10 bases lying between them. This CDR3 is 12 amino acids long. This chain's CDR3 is CAWSRQDYEQYF. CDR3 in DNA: TGTGCCTGGAGCAGACAGGATTACGAGCAGTACTTC.

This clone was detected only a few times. CDR3 region: CASGRGKPGLAETETQYF. CDR3 DNA sequence: TGTGCTAGTGGTCGGGGCAAGCCGGGACTAGCGGAAACGGAGACCCAGTACTTC. This chain uses TRBV12-5 with TRBJ2-5; TRBD2 matches at 11 bases. The CDR3 has 18 residues. V shed 5 bases and J 5 bases; nucleotides not matched to a gene: 16. Germline V CDR1 and CDR2: LGHNT, FRNRAP.

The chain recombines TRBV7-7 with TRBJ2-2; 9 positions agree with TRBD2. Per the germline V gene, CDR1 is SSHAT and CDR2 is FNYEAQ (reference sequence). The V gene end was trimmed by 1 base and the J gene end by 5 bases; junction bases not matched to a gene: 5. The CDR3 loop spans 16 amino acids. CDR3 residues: CASSLVAGVGTGELFF. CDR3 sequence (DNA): TGTGCCAGCAGCTTAGTAGCGGGAGTAGGGACCGGGGAGCTGTTTTTT.

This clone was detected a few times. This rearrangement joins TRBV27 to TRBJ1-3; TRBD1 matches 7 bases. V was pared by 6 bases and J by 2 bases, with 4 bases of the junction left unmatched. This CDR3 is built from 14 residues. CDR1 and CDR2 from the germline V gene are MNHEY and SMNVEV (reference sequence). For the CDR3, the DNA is TGTGCCAGCAGCCCTGGGACAGCTGGAAACACCATATATTTT. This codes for CASSPGTAGNTIYF.

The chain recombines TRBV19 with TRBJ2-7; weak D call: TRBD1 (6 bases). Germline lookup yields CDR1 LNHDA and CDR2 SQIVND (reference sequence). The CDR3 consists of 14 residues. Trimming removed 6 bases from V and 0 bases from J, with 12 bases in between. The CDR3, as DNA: TGTGCCAGTAGCCAACCGGGACACTCCTACGAGCAGTACTTC. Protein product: CASSQPGHSYEQYF. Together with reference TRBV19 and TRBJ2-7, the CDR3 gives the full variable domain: DGGITQSPKYLFRKEGQNVTLSCEQNLNHDAMYWYRQDPGQGLRLIYYSQIVNDFQKGDIAEGYSVSREKKESFPLTVTSAQKNPTAFYLCASSQPGHSYEQYFGPGTRLTVT.

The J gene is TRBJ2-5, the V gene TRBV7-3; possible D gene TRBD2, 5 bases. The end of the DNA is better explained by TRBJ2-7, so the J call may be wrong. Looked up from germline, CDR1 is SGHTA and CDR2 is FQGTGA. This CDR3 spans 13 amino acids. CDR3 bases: TGTGCCAGCAGCACAGAGGGTTCCTACGAGCAGTACTTC. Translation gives CASSTEGSYEQYF.

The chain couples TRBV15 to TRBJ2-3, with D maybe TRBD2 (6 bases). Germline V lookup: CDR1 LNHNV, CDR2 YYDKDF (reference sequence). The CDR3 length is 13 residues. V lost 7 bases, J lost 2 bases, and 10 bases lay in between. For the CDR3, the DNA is TGTGCCACCACCACGGGGGACACAGATACGCAGTATTTT. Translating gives CATTTGDTDTQYF.

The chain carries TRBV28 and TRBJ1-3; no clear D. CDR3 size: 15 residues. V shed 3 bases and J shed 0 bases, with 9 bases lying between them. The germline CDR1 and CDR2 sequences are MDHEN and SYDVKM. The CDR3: CASSLSTISGNTIYF. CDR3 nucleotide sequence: TGTGCCAGCAGTTTGTCCACTATCTCTGGAAACACCATATATTTT. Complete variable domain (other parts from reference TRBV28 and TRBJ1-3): DVKVTQSSRYLVKRTGEKVFLECVQDMDHENMFWYRQDPGLGLRLIYFSYDVKMKEKGDIPEGYSVSREKKERFSLILESASTNQTSMYLCASSLSTISGNTIYFGEGSWLTVV.

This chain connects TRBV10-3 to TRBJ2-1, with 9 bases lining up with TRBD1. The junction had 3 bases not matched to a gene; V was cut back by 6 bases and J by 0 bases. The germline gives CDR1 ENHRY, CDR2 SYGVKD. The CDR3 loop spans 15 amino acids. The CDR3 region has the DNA TGTGCCATCAGCACGGGACAGGGCTCCTACAATGAGCAGTTCTTC. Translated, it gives CAISTGQGSYNEQFF.

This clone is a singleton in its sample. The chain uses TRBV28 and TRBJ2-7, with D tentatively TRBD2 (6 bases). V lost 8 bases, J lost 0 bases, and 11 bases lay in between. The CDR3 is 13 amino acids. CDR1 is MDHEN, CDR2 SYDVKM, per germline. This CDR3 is CASGGSTSYEQYF. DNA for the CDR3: TGTGCCAGCGGGGGGAGTACCTCCTACGAGCAGTACTTC.

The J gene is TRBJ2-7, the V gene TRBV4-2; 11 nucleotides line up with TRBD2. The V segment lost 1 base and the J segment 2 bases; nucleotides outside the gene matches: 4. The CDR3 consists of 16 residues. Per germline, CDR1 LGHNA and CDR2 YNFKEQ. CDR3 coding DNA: TGTGCCAGCAGCCAAGCCCTAGCGGGGGGAACCTACGAGCAGTACTTC. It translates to CASSQALAGGTYEQYF.

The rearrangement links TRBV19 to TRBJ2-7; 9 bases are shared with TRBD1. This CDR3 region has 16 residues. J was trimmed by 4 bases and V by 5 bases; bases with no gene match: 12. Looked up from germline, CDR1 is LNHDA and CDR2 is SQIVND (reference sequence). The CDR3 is CASSSPSGQGVYEQYF. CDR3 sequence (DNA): TGTGCCAGTAGTTCCCCCTCGGGACAGGGTGTGTACGAGCAGTACTTC.

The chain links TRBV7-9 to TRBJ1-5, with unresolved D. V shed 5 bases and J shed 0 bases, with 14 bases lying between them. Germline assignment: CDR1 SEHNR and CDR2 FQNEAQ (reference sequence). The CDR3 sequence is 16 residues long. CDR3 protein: CASSPLARSSNQPQHF. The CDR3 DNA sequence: TGTGCCAGCAGCCCCCTTGCCAGATCTAGCAATCAGCCCCAGCATTTT.

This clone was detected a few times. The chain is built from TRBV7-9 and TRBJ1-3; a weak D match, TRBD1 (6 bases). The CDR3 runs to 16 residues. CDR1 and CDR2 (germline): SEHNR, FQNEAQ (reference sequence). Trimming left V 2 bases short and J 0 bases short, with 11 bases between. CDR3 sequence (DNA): TGTGCCAGCAGCTTAAGACAGGCCTTCTCTGGAAACACCATATATTTT. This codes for CASSLRQAFSGNTIYF.

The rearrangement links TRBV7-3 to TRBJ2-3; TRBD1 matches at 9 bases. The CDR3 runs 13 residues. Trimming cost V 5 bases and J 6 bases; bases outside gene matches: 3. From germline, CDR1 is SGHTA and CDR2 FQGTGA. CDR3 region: CASSRDRDDTQYF. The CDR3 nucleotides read TGTGCCAGCAGCCGGGACAGGGACGATACGCAGTATTTT.

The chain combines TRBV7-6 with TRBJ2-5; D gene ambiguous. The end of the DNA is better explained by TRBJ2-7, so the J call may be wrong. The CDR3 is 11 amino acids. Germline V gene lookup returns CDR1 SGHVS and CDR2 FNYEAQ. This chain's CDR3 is CASSASYEQYF. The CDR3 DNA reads TGTGCCAGCAGCGCTTCCTACGAGCAGTACTTC.